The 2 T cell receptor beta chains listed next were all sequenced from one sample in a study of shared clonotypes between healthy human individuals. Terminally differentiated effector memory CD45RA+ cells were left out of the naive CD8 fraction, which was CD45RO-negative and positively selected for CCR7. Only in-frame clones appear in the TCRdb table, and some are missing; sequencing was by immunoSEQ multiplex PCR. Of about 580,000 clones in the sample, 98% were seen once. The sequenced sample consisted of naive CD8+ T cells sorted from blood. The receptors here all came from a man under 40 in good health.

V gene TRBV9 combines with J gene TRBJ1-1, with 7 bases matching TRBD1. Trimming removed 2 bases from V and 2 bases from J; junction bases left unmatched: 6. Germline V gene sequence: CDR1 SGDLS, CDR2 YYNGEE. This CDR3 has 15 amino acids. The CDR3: CASSVGTALNTEAFF. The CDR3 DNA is TGTGCCAGCAGCGTGGGGACAGCTCTTAACACTGAAGCTTTCTTT.

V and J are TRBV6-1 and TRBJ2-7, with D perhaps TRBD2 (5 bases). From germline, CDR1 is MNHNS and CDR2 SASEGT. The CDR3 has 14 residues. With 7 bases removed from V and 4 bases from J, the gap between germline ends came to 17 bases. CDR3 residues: CASIPAVGEYEQYF. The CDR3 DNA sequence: TGTGCCAGCATTCCGGCGGTGGGAGAGTACGAGCAGTACTTC.